This passage covers 6 T cell receptor beta chains from one sample sequenced in a study of shared clonotypes between healthy human individuals. Profiled with immunoSEQ multiplex PCR; TCRdb holds only in-frame clones, not every one. The repertoire holds fewer than 3 million clones, around 93% seen once, with approximately 0.4% in the top ten. Material for sequencing was naive CD4+ T cells from PBMCs. Subset defined: CD45RA+ positively selected. These receptors were obtained from a man in his late teens or twenties in good health. Some clones in this sample may be carry-over from other donors' samples.

This clone showed up just a few times. This CDR3 is also generated by other DNA sequences in the sample. V usage is TRBV5-1 and J usage is TRBJ1-1, with D tentatively TRBD1 (5 bases). The CDR3 covers 14 residues. The germline V gene has CDR1 SGHRS and CDR2 YFSETQ. The V gene lost 0 bases and the J gene lost 4 bases, with 10 bases spanning the gap. Here the CDR3 reads CASSLGEGTTEAFF. The CDR3, as DNA: TGCGCCAGCAGCTTGGGGGAAGGGACCACTGAAGCTTTCTTT. Combining the CDR3 with reference TRBV5-1 and TRBJ1-1 gives the whole variable domain KAGVTQTPRYLIKTRGQQVTLSCSPISGHRSVSWYQQTPGQGLQFLFEYFSETQRNKGNFPGRFSGRQFSNSRSEMNVSTLELGDSALYLCASSLGEGTTEAFFGQGTRLTVV.

The CDR3 loop reads CASRVSGSTDTQYF. DNA of the CDR3: TGTGCCAGCAGGGTTAGCGGTAGCACAGATACGCAGTATTTT. The rearrangement joins TRBV2 to TRBJ2-3, with D maybe TRBD2 (6 bases). The V end lost 6 bases, the J end lost 0 bases, and 10 bases lay between the germline ends. Germline V gene sequence: CDR1 SNHLY, CDR2 FYNNEI. The CDR3 is made up of 14 amino acids.

The rearrangement links TRBV7-3 to TRBJ1-3; D gene unclear. The length of the CDR3 is 15 residues. V was clipped by 5 bases and J by 2 bases, with 13 bases between them. Germline lookup yields CDR1 SGHTA and CDR2 FQGTGA. The CDR3 loop is CASSIGPSAGNTIYF. The CDR3 DNA reads as TGTGCCAGCAGCATTGGGCCGTCCGCTGGAAACACCATATATTTT.

The chain uses TRBV7-3 and TRBJ2-1, with D unresolved. V lost 0 bases, J lost 6 bases, and 6 bases lay in between. Germline CDR1 SGHTA, CDR2 FQGTGA. The CDR3 totals 13 residues. The CDR3 sequence is CASSLTEANEQFF. In DNA, the CDR3 is TGTGCCAGCAGCTTAACTGAGGCCAATGAGCAGTTCTTC.

Concerning this clone itself: This specimen includes other DNA sequences encoding the same CDR3. The rearrangement links TRBV29-1 to TRBJ1-5; 9 positions agree with TRBD1. V shed 6 bases and J 5 bases; nucleotides not matched to a gene: 2. The CDR3 spans 12 residues. CDR1 is SQVTM, CDR2 ANQGSEA, per germline. CDR3 DNA: TGCAGCGTCGGGGACAGGGATCAGCCCCAGCATTTT. Encoded protein: CSVGDRDQPQHF.

V and J are TRBV6-5 and TRBJ2-7; 7 bases are a match to TRBD1. The V and J ends lost 0 bases and 3 bases, in that order; junction bases with no gene match: 5. There are 15 residues in the CDR3. Germline loops: CDR1 MNHEY, CDR2 SVGAGI. Written as DNA, the CDR3 is TGTGCCAGCAGTTACTCCGGGACAGTAGTCTACGAGCAGTACTTC. This gives the protein CASSYSGTVVYEQYF.